Sequencing of this T cell receptor (beta chain) was carried out in a study of metastatic and nonmetastatic thyroid tumors. Across the study: Comparison of repertoires was carried out across blood and tumor or nodule tissue from malignant and benign thyroid patients.

The CDR3 has 15 residues. J gave up 0 bases and V 5 bases, and 6 bases lay outside the gene matches. Germline V gene data show CDR1 as DFQATT and CDR2 as SNEGSKA (reference sequence). On this clone itself: Antigen unknown.

Each patient went into thyroid surgery without having received any treatment. Study observations and caveats: The study reportedly found significantly higher TCR beta diversity in malignant thyroid tumors than benign nodules, in blood and tumor.

Under the authors' procedure: To classify distant metastasis in papillary thyroid cancer, a model was built from CDR3 differences across clinicopathological groups. Through MiXCR, TCRdb re-clonotyped the PCR reads. The V and J calls and clone size come from TCRdb's table, not from the authors' own analysis. This table holds about 13,000 clones, approximately 31% found once. This chain links TRBV20-1 with TRBJ2-2, with TRBD2 matching 7 bases. This TCR derives from a female donor with papillary thyroid cancer or a benign thyroid nodule (not recorded which). Some clones in this sample may be carry-over from other donors' samples. Source material: tumor tissue. As DNA, the CDR3 is TGCAGTGCTGGGGGGGAACAGACGAACACCGGGGAGCTGTTTTTT. Its translation: CSAGGEQTNTGELFF.